Listed below are T cell receptor beta chains from one sample, sequenced in a study of early T cells in non-severe SARS-CoV-2 infection. From the 5' RACE reads, TCRdb called clonotypes with MiXCR, one entry per CDR3 protein. The data show around 110,000 distinct CDR3 sequences, with roughly 11% seen just once and under 9% held by the top ten. What was sequenced was whole blood. The receptors here all came from an adult who was a healthcare worker with PCR-confirmed SARS-CoV-2 infection or an uninfected control (not recorded which). The CDR3 runs from the conserved cysteine through the conserved F or W. Each record gives: D gene, V gene, J gene, clone size, CDR3 DNA, CDR3 protein. A D gene is named only where the DNA matches it firmly. Not all rows give a size; the values are once, few, many and, for expanded clones, a class.

D gene: -
V gene: TRBV5-6
J gene: TRBJ1-1
clone size: few
CDR3 DNA: TGTGCCAGCAGTCGGGGCAGGCTGTATGCTAACACTGAAGCTTTCTTT
CDR3 protein: CASSRGRLYANTEAFF

D gene: TRBD1
V gene: TRBV6-2/TRBV6-3
J gene: TRBJ2-7
clone size: many
CDR3 DNA: TGTGCCAGACCCAGGGGGAGCGACGAGCAGTACTTC
CDR3 protein: CARPRGSDEQYF

D gene: -
V gene: TRBV4-3
J gene: TRBJ2-1
clone size: -
CDR3 DNA: TGCGCCAGCAGCCCGGGGATTAACGATGAGCAGTTCTTC
CDR3 protein: CASSPGINDEQFF

D gene: TRBD1
V gene: TRBV27
J gene: TRBJ1-6
clone size: many
CDR3 DNA: TGTGCCAGCAGTCCAACCAGGGACAGGGGTTATCAACCCCTCCACTTT
CDR3 protein: CASSPTRDRGYQPLHF

D gene: -
V gene: TRBV18
J gene: TRBJ1-1
clone size: -
CDR3 DNA: TGTGCCAGCTCTCCGGACAGTGCCACTGAAGCTTTCTTT
CDR3 protein: CASSPDSATEAFF

D gene: -
V gene: TRBV6-4
J gene: TRBJ2-3
clone size: -
CDR3 DNA: TGTGCCAGCAGTGAAGAAGGAGGGGAAGGCACAGATACGCAGTATTTT
CDR3 protein: CASSEEGGEGTDTQYF

D gene: -
V gene: TRBV11-3
J gene: TRBJ2-5
clone size: -
CDR3 DNA: TGTGCCAGCAGCTTAGGGGCCTATTCTCAAGAGACCCAGTACTTC
CDR3 protein: CASSLGAYSQETQYF

D gene: -
V gene: TRBV4-3
J gene: TRBJ1-1
clone size: many
CDR3 DNA: TGCGCCAGCAGCGCACGTCCAGTGAACACTGAAGCTTTCTTT
CDR3 protein: CASSARPVNTEAFF

D gene: -
V gene: TRBV12-3/TRBV12-4
J gene: TRBJ2-3
clone size: -
CDR3 DNA: TGTGCCAGCAGTCCCCGGAGGGTCGCGGGTCATACGCAGTATTTT
CDR3 protein: CASSPRRVAGHTQYF

D gene: -
V gene: TRBV6-5
J gene: TRBJ2-1
clone size: -
CDR3 DNA: TGTGCCAGCACCCTTTCCAATGAGCAGTTCTTC
CDR3 protein: CASTLSNEQFF

D gene: -
V gene: TRBV25-1
J gene: TRBJ2-7
clone size: few
CDR3 DNA: TGTGCCAGCAGTGAAGCATCCGGGGGACCTAACGAGCAGTACTTC
CDR3 protein: CASSEASGGPNEQYF

D gene: -
V gene: TRBV10-3
J gene: TRBJ2-3
clone size: many
CDR3 DNA: TGTGCCATCGCGGAAAGGGGGGGTTTGGCAGATACGCAGTATTTT
CDR3 protein: CAIAERGGLADTQYF

D gene: -
V gene: TRBV11-2
J gene: TRBJ2-7
clone size: many
CDR3 DNA: TGTGCCAGCAGCTTAGCACTAGATCTCGAGCAGTACTTC
CDR3 protein: CASSLALDLEQYF

D gene: TRBD1
V gene: TRBV4-1
J gene: TRBJ2-7
clone size: few
CDR3 DNA: TGCGCCAGCAGCCCCTTTCAGGGGGAGACCTACGAGCAGTACTTC
CDR3 protein: CASSPFQGETYEQYF

D gene: TRBD1
V gene: TRBV12-3/TRBV12-4
J gene: TRBJ1-1
clone size: many
CDR3 DNA: TGTGCCAGCAGAGAGGGGGCGGCTGAAGCTTTCTTT
CDR3 protein: CASREGAAEAFF

D gene: -
V gene: TRBV5-6
J gene: TRBJ2-5
clone size: few
CDR3 DNA: TGTGCCAGCAGGTTACCGAACCAAGAGACCCAGTACTTC
CDR3 protein: CASRLPNQETQYF

D gene: -
V gene: TRBV9
J gene: TRBJ2-2
clone size: many
CDR3 DNA: TGTGCCAGCAGCGTAGAGAGTAGCCGAAGGACCGGGGAGCTGTTTTTT
CDR3 protein: CASSVESSRRTGELFF

D gene: TRBD1
V gene: TRBV20-1
J gene: TRBJ2-7
clone size: -
CDR3 DNA: TGCAGTGCCAAGACAGGGTTTAACTCCTACGAGCAGTACTTC
CDR3 protein: CSAKTGFNSYEQYF

D gene: -
V gene: TRBV5-1
J gene: TRBJ1-1
clone size: many
CDR3 DNA: TGCGCCAGCAGCTTGCAGGGGCGGACTGAAGCTTTCTTT
CDR3 protein: CASSLQGRTEAFF

D gene: TRBD2
V gene: TRBV28
J gene: TRBJ2-4
clone size: many
CDR3 DNA: TGTGCCAGCAGCTCCCCCCCGGGACTAGCGGGAAACATTCAGTACTTC
CDR3 protein: CASSSPPGLAGNIQYF

D gene: -
V gene: TRBV18
J gene: TRBJ1-6
clone size: few
CDR3 DNA: TGTGCCAGCTCACCAGCAGGGAGTGACTCACCCCTCCACTTT
CDR3 protein: CASSPAGSDSPLHF

D gene: -
V gene: TRBV7-2
J gene: TRBJ2-1
clone size: many
CDR3 DNA: TGTGCCACTAAGGGCGGTCACCCCTACAATGAGCAGTTCTTC
CDR3 protein: CATKGGHPYNEQFF

D gene: TRBD1
V gene: TRBV30
J gene: TRBJ1-6
clone size: -
CDR3 DNA: TGTGCCTGGGGCCCGACAGGGCTTGGATCACCCCTCCACTTT
CDR3 protein: CAWGPTGLGSPLHF

D gene: TRBD2
V gene: TRBV6-5
J gene: TRBJ2-7
clone size: many
CDR3 DNA: TGTGCCAGCAGAAGTAAAGGGACTAGCGGGACGCCCGTTAGCTACGAGCAGTACTTC
CDR3 protein: CASRSKGTSGTPVSYEQYF

D gene: -
V gene: TRBV6-6
J gene: TRBJ2-1
clone size: few
CDR3 DNA: TGTGCCAGCAGTTACGACGGTTCCTCCTACAATGAGCAGTTCTTC
CDR3 protein: CASSYDGSSYNEQFF

D gene: TRBD2
V gene: TRBV20-1
J gene: TRBJ2-1
clone size: many
CDR3 DNA: TGCAGTTCGACAGCGGGCGGGGGTGAGCAGTTCTTC
CDR3 protein: CSSTAGGGEQFF

D gene: TRBD1
V gene: TRBV5-6
J gene: TRBJ1-5
clone size: few
CDR3 DNA: TGTGCCAGCAGCGCCACAGGGGGCTACAATCAGCCCCAGCATTTT
CDR3 protein: CASSATGGYNQPQHF

D gene: TRBD2
V gene: TRBV27
J gene: TRBJ2-7
clone size: many
CDR3 DNA: TGTGCCAGCAGACGGACTAGCGGAAGCTCCTACGAGCAGTACTTC
CDR3 protein: CASRRTSGSSYEQYF

D gene: -
V gene: TRBV28
J gene: TRBJ1-2
clone size: few
CDR3 DNA: TGTGCCAGCAGTGATGCAGTGACCTATGGCTACACCTTC
CDR3 protein: CASSDAVTYGYTF

D gene: TRBD1
V gene: TRBV24-1
J gene: TRBJ2-3
clone size: -
CDR3 DNA: TGTGCCACCAGTGATTCCTCAGGGGGCCGGGCAGATACGCAGTATTTT
CDR3 protein: CATSDSSGGRADTQYF

D gene: -
V gene: TRBV3-1
J gene: TRBJ2-7
clone size: many
CDR3 DNA: TGTGCCAGCAGCCAAGGTGCGCTGGGCGAGCAGTACTTC
CDR3 protein: CASSQGALGEQYF

D gene: -
V gene: TRBV7-6
J gene: TRBJ2-5
clone size: few
CDR3 DNA: TGTGCCAGCAGCTCCGACCCTGTGGACCAGTACTTC
CDR3 protein: CASSSDPVDQYF

D gene: -
V gene: TRBV6-5
J gene: TRBJ2-1
clone size: many
CDR3 DNA: TGTGCCAGCAGTTACGATCCTAGTTTTCGGGACAATGAGCAGTTCTTC
CDR3 protein: CASSYDPSFRDNEQFF

D gene: -
V gene: TRBV3-1
J gene: TRBJ2-1
clone size: -
CDR3 DNA: TGTGCCAGCAGCCCCGCTAGGTCGGCTGTCTACAATGAGCAGTTCTTC
CDR3 protein: CASSPARSAVYNEQFF

D gene: TRBD2
V gene: TRBV20-1
J gene: TRBJ2-3
clone size: -
CDR3 DNA: TGCAGTGCTAGATACCGCGGGAGACAAACAGATACGCAGTATTTT
CDR3 protein: CSARYRGRQTDTQYF

D gene: -
V gene: TRBV24-1
J gene: TRBJ2-6
clone size: few
CDR3 DNA: TGTGCCACCAGTGAAACAGGTCCCAAGGCCAACGTCCTGACTTTC
CDR3 protein: CATSETGPKANVLTF

D gene: TRBD2
V gene: TRBV27
J gene: TRBJ2-1
clone size: -
CDR3 DNA: TGTGCCAGCAGTCCCCAAGCGGGAGGATCCTACAATGAGCAGTTCTTC
CDR3 protein: CASSPQAGGSYNEQFF

D gene: -
V gene: TRBV28
J gene: TRBJ1-1
clone size: few
CDR3 DNA: TGTGCCAGCAGTTCCCCCCCTGACGGCTCCAAAGCTTTCTTT
CDR3 protein: CASSSPPDGSKAFF

D gene: TRBD2
V gene: TRBV7-2
J gene: TRBJ2-5
clone size: -
CDR3 DNA: TGTACCAGCAGCTTAAAGTATGCGGGAGCCCAAGAGACCCAGTACTTC
CDR3 protein: CTSSLKYAGAQETQYF

D gene: -
V gene: TRBV20-1
J gene: TRBJ1-4
clone size: few
CDR3 DNA: TGCAGTGCTAGAGACGAAGGGGCGGGGGAAAAACTGTTTTTT
CDR3 protein: CSARDEGAGEKLFF

D gene: TRBD2
V gene: TRBV7-9
J gene: TRBJ2-1
clone size: many
CDR3 DNA: TGTGCCAGCAGCTTATGGAGCGGGAGTAGGAATGAGCAGTTCTTC
CDR3 protein: CASSLWSGSRNEQFF

D gene: -
V gene: TRBV6-5
J gene: TRBJ2-1
clone size: few
CDR3 DNA: TGTGCCAGCAGTCACAAGGTCGGGGGTGGCGAGCAGTTCTTC
CDR3 protein: CASSHKVGGGEQFF

D gene: -
V gene: TRBV7-9
J gene: TRBJ1-3
clone size: few
CDR3 DNA: TGTGCCAGCAGCTTAGTGATGGGGTCGGCTGGAAACACCATATATTTT
CDR3 protein: CASSLVMGSAGNTIYF

D gene: -
V gene: TRBV24-1
J gene: TRBJ1-5
clone size: many
CDR3 DNA: TGTGCCACCAGTGATACGAGGGTTGGAAGCAATCAGCCCCAGCATTTT
CDR3 protein: CATSDTRVGSNQPQHF

D gene: TRBD2
V gene: TRBV30
J gene: TRBJ2-1
clone size: few
CDR3 DNA: TGTGCCTGGACTCTAGCGGGAGGGCTGCGAACCTACAATGAGCAGTTCTTC
CDR3 protein: CAWTLAGGLRTYNEQFF

D gene: TRBD2
V gene: TRBV20-1
J gene: TRBJ2-1
clone size: few
CDR3 DNA: TGCAGTGCTAGACGCCAGCGACTAGCGGGATACAATGAGCAGTTCTTC
CDR3 protein: CSARRQRLAGYNEQFF

D gene: TRBD2
V gene: TRBV6-2/TRBV6-3
J gene: TRBJ2-5
clone size: few
CDR3 DNA: TGTGCCAGCAATTCCAGAGCGGGAGTAGAGACCCAGTACTTC
CDR3 protein: CASNSRAGVETQYF

D gene: -
V gene: TRBV29-1
J gene: TRBJ2-1
clone size: few
CDR3 DNA: TGCAGCGTTGCGGACCGGAGGGGGAGTGAGCAGTTCTTC
CDR3 protein: CSVADRRGSEQFF

D gene: TRBD2
V gene: TRBV29-1
J gene: TRBJ2-1
clone size: -
CDR3 DNA: TGCAGCGTTGGGGGTCCTAGCGGGGGTAGTGAGCAGTTCTTC
CDR3 protein: CSVGGPSGGSEQFF

D gene: TRBD1
V gene: TRBV4-1
J gene: TRBJ2-7
clone size: many
CDR3 DNA: TGCGCCAGCAGCCGGGACAGCTACTACGAGCAGTACTTC
CDR3 protein: CASSRDSYYEQYF

D gene: TRBD1
V gene: TRBV10-3
J gene: TRBJ1-1
clone size: many
CDR3 DNA: TGTGCCATCAGCCCGGGACAGTTGAACACTGAAGCTTTCTTT
CDR3 protein: CAISPGQLNTEAFF

D gene: -
V gene: TRBV21-1
J gene: TRBJ2-7
clone size: many
CDR3 DNA: TGTGCCAGCAGCACCAAACCTCGAGCTAGCGTCCACGAGCAGTACTTC
CDR3 protein: CASSTKPRASVHEQYF

D gene: -
V gene: TRBV20-1
J gene: TRBJ2-3
clone size: few
CDR3 DNA: TGCAGTGCTTATAAGGGTGAGACAGATACGCAGTATTTT
CDR3 protein: CSAYKGETDTQYF

D gene: -
V gene: TRBV28
J gene: TRBJ2-5
clone size: many
CDR3 DNA: TGTGCCAGCAAGGCAGGGGTGGAGACCCAGTACTTC
CDR3 protein: CASKAGVETQYF

D gene: -
V gene: TRBV28
J gene: TRBJ2-1
clone size: few
CDR3 DNA: TGTGCCAGCAGGAGGACATCCTACAATGAGCAGTTCTTC
CDR3 protein: CASRRTSYNEQFF